Described below is a single T cell receptor beta chain sequence and its context. What it recognizes is unknown. The entirety of the isolated RNA underwent reverse transcription, so expressed TCRB transcripts were sequenced. This table comes from immunoSEQ multiplex PCR, and its TCRdb copy is limited to in-frame clones, with some not included. The repertoire holds about 700,000 clones, with around an eighth as singletons. Populations obtained by sorting all exceeded 98% purity. Germline-derived CDR1 and CDR2 are PRHDT and FYEKMQ (reference sequence). The CDR3 consists of 18 residues. With 5 bases clipped from V and 4 bases from J, the junction kept 11 bases outside the gene matches. The sample is drawn from a study of beta chain features in type 1 diabetes. Study-wide background: All of the samples together had some 110 million sorted cells examined.

Study results and limitations: Among patients with Type 1 diabetes, TCRB CDR3s were moderately but significantly shorter in every one of the four CD4+ subsets.

The sequenced sample was naive CD4+ T cells from blood. This chain uses TRBV13 with TRBJ2-1, with 13 bases aligning to TRBD2. This sequence was found in a man aged 18 to 35 with type 1 diabetes. The CDR3 region has the DNA TGTGCCAGCAGCACCCCGGGACTAGCGGGGTCTGAATACAATGAGCAGTTCTTC. This codes for CASSTPGLAGSEYNEQFF.